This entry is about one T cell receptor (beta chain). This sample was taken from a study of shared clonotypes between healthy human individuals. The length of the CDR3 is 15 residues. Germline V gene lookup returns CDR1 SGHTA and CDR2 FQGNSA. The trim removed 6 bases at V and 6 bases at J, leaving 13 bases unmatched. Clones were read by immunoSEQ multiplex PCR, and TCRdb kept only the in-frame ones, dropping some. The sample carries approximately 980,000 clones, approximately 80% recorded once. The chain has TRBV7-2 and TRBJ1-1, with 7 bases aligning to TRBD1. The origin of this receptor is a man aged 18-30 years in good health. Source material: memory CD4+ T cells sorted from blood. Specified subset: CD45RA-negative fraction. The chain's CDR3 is CASRPPDRAKPEAFF. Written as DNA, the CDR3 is TGTGCCAGCAGACCACCCGACAGGGCCAAACCTGAAGCTTTCTTT. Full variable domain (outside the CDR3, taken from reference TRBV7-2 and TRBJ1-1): GAGVSQSPSNKVTEKGKDVELRCDPISGHTALYWYRQSLGQGLEFLIYFQGNSAPDKSGLPSDRFSAERTGGSVSTLTIQRTQQEDSAVYLCASRPPDRAKPEAFFGQGTRLTVV.